Following are 11 T cell receptor beta chains from one sample sequenced in a study of blood T cell repertoires in COVID-19. The protocol was immunoSEQ multiplex PCR, while the TCRdb copy is restricted to in-frame clones and leaves out a portion. The data hold roughly 150,000 clones, with approximately 80% observed a single time. The sequenced material came from peripheral blood. The receptors shown here come from a woman between 45 and 60 years old in a cohort sampled during active or convalescent COVID-19.

V and J are TRBV30 and TRBJ1-1, with no clear D. Per the germline V gene, CDR1 is GTSNPN and CDR2 is SVGIG (reference sequence). Trimming removed 0 bases from V and 6 bases from J, with 11 bases in between. CDR3 length: 13 residues. The CDR3 here is CAWSVMEGSEAFF. Here the CDR3 DNA reads TGTGCCTGGAGTGTTATGGAGGGTTCTGAAGCTTTCTTT.

The V and J genes are TRBV27 and TRBJ1-1; D may be TRBD1 (6 bases). In germline, CDR1 is MNHEY, CDR2 SMNVEV (reference sequence). V lost 2 bases to trimming and J lost 4 bases, with 11 bases between them. The CDR3 contains 14 residues. As DNA, the CDR3 is TGTGCCAGCAGTTTAAGGGGGACGAGCACTGAAGCTTTCTTT. Translated, it gives CASSLRGTSTEAFF.

The chain links TRBV4-2 to TRBJ1-4; D is perhaps TRBD1 (5 bases). CDR1 and CDR2 (germline): LGHNA, YNFKEQ. Trimming stripped 1 base from V and 0 bases from J, with 9 bases between. There are 16 residues in the CDR3. The CDR3 sequence is CASSQATVATNEKLFF. The CDR3 region has the DNA TGTGCCAGCAGCCAAGCGACAGTAGCAACTAATGAAAAACTGTTTTTT.

The chain is built from TRBV13 and TRBJ1-1; D is uncertain. The CDR3 totals 12 residues. CDR1 and CDR2 (germline): PRHDT, FYEKMQ (reference sequence). V was clipped by 2 bases and J by 6 bases, with 7 bases between them. The CDR3 protein is CASSLLRAEAFF. In DNA, the CDR3 is TGTGCCAGCAGCTTATTGCGTGCTGAAGCTTTCTTT.

The rearrangement uses TRBV7-9 and TRBJ1-2, with 7 nucleotides matching TRBD1. V lost 6 bases and J lost 8; bases outside the gene matches: 6. Germline CDR1 is SEHNR and CDR2 is FQNEAQ (reference sequence). CDR3 size: 12 residues. The CDR3 sequence: CASRGGERGYTF. The CDR3 coding sequence is TGTGCCAGCAGAGGGGGCGAGCGAGGCTACACCTTC.

The chain links TRBV30 to TRBJ1-5; D unresolved. V lost 6 bases to trimming and J lost 4 bases, with 7 bases between them. The germline gives CDR1 GTSNPN, CDR2 SVGIG (reference sequence). The CDR3 loop spans 11 amino acids. CDR3 in DNA: TGTGCCTGCGGTCCGAATCAGCCCCAGCATTTT. Its protein is CACGPNQPQHF.

The chain employs TRBV7-9 and TRBJ1-2; D is perhaps TRBD1 (6 bases). The V gene's germline CDR1 is SEHNR and CDR2 FQNEAQ (reference sequence). The V gene lost 5 bases and the J gene lost 4 bases, with 14 bases spanning the gap. This CDR3 spans 14 amino acids. CDR3 sequence (DNA): TGTGCCAGCAGCCACACGACAGGTCTCTATGGCTACACCTTC. This encodes CASSHTTGLYGYTF.

This chain connects TRBV30 to TRBJ2-5; D is undetermined. Germline CDR1 GTSNPN, CDR2 SVGIG (reference sequence). V lost 1 base and J lost 1, with 7 bases in between. The CDR3 loop spans 13 amino acids. Here the CDR3 reads CAWSGSSQETQYF. In nucleotides, the CDR3 is TGTGCCTGGAGTGGGTCTAGCCAAGAGACCCAGTACTTC.

In its sample, this clone was seen a few times. V gene TRBV11-2 combines with J gene TRBJ1-6; TRBD1 agrees at 7 bases. This CDR3 has 13 amino acids. Germline-derived CDR1 and CDR2 are SGHAT and FQNNGV. Germline trimming cut 3 bases from V and 8 bases from J; bases unmatched to any gene: 1. CDR3 residues: CASSFDRDSPLHF. As DNA, the CDR3 is TGTGCCAGCAGCTTTGACAGGGATTCACCCCTCCACTTT. The variable domain in full, with the rest retrieved from reference TRBV11-2 and TRBJ1-6, is EAGVAQSPRYKIIEKRQSVAFWCNPISGHATLYWYQQILGQGPKLLIQFQNNGVVDDSQLPKDRFSAERLKGVDSTLKIQPAKLEDSAVYLCASSFDRDSPLHFGNGTRLTVT.

The chain has TRBV4-1 and TRBJ1-5, with D possibly being TRBD1 (5 bases). The germline V and J ends were trimmed by 5 bases and 6 bases, with 20 bases remaining between them. The CDR3 totals 16 residues. CDR1 MGHRA and CDR2 YSYEKL come from the germline V gene. Here the CDR3 reads CASSYSGAGGAQPQHF. For the CDR3, the DNA is TGCGCCAGCAGCTACTCAGGTGCCGGGGGAGCTCAGCCCCAGCATTTT.

The chain joins TRBV11-3 to TRBJ2-5; 7 nucleotides line up with TRBD1. The V and J ends lost 4 bases and 1 base, in that order; junction bases with no gene match: 6. The CDR3 has 15 residues. Germline loops: CDR1 SGHNT, CDR2 YENEEA. The CDR3: CASSYSRDSQETQYF. The CDR3 nucleotides read TGTGCCAGCAGCTATAGCCGGGACAGCCAAGAGACCCAGTACTTC.